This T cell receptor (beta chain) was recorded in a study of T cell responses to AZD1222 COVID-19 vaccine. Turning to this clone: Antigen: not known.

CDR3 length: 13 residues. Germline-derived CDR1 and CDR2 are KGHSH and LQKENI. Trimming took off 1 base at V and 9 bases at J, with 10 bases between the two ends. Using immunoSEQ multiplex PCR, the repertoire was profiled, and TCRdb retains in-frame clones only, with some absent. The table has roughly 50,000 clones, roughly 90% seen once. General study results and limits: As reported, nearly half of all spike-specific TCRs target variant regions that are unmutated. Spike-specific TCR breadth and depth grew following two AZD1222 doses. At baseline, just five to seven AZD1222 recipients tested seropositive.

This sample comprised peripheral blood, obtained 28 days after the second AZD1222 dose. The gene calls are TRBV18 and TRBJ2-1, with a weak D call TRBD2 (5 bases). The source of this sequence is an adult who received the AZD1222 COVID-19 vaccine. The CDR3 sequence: CASSPLTRSEQFF. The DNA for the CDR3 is TGTGCCAGCTCACCACTCACTAGGAGTGAGCAGTTCTTC.